Reported below is one T cell receptor (beta chain). The sample is drawn from a study of monozygotic twins with inflammatory bowel disease. Following a re-call of the 5' RACE reads, TCRdb has one entry per CDR3 protein and lacks DNA. The listing contains over 200,000 distinct CDR3 sequences. Per the germline V gene, CDR1 is MDHEN and CDR2 is SYDVKM. The CDR3 consists of 12 residues. This sequence originates from a human donor with ulcerative colitis or Crohn's disease, or a healthy co-twin of an affected twin (not recorded which). The sample consisted of blood. The V call is TRBV28, the J call TRBJ1-5. CDR3 sequence reads: CASGHSNQPQHF.